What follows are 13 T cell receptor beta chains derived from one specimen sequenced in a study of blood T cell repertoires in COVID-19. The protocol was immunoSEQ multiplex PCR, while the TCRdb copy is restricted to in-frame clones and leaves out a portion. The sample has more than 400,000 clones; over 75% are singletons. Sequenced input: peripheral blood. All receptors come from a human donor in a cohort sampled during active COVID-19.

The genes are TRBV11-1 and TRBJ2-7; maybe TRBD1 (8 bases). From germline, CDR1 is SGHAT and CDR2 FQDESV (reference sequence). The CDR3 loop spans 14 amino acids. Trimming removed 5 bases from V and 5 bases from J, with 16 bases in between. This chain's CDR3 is CASSSRTGRDEQYF. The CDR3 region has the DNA TGTGCCAGCAGCAGCAGGACAGGGAGGGACGAGCAGTACTTC.

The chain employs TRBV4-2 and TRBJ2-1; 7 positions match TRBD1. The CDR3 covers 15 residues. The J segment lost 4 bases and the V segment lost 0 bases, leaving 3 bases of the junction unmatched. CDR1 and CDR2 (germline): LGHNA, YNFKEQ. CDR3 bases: TGTGCCAGCAGCCAAGAGAGACAGGGATACAATGAGCAGTTCTTC. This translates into CASSQERQGYNEQFF.

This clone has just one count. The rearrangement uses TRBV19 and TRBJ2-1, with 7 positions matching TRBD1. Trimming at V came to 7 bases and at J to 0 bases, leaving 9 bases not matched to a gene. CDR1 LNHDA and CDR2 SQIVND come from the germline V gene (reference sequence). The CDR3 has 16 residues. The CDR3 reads CASNLGQPSSYNEQFF. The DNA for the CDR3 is TGTGCCAGTAACCTGGGACAGCCGAGCTCCTACAATGAGCAGTTCTTC.

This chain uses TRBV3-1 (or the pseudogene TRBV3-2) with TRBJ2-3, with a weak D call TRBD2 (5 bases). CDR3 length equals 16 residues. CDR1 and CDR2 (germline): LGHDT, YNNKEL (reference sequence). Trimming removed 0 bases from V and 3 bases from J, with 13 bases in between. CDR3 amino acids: CASSQDLGVVTDTQYF. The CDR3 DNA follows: TGTGCCAGCAGCCAAGATCTGGGAGTAGTTACAGATACGCAGTATTTT.

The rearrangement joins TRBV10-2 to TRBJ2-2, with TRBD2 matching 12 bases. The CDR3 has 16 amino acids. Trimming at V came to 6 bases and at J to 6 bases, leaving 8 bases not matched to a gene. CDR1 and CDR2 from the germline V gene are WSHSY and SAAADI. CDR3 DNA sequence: TGCGCCAGCAGGGACCTAGCGGGAGGGCGGTCCGGGGAGCTGTTTTTT. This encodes CASRDLAGGRSGELFF.

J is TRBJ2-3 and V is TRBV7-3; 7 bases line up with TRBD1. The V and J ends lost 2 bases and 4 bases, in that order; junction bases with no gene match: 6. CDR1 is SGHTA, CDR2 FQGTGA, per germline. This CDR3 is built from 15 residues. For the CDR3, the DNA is TGTGCCAGCAGCTTAGCACAGGGGCGCGCAGATACGCAGTATTTT. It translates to CASSLAQGRADTQYF.

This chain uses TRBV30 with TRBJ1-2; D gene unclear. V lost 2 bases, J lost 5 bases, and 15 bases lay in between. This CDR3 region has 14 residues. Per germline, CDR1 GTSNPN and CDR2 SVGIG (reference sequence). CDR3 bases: TGTGCCTGGAGTCCCCCCCTGGCGGGGTATGGCTACACCTTC. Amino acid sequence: CAWSPPLAGYGYTF. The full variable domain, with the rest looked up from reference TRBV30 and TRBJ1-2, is SQTIHQWPATLVQPVGSPLSLECTVEGTSNPNLYWYRQAAGRGLQLLFYSVGIGQISSEVPQNLSASRPQDRQFILSSKKLLLSDSGFYLCAWSPPLAGYGYTFGSGTRLTVV.

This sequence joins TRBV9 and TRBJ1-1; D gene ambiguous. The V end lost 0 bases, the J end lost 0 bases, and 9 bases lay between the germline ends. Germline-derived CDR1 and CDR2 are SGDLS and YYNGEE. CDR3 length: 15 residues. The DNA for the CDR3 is TGTGCCAGCAGCGTAGTGGGAGTCATGAACACTGAAGCTTTCTTT. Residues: CASSVVGVMNTEAFF.

CDR3: CASLPDRRTYGYTF. The CDR3 region has the DNA TGTGCCAGCCTACCCGACAGGAGGACCTATGGCTACACCTTC. The V call is TRBV2, the J call TRBJ1-2; D is perhaps TRBD1 (6 bases). V lost 8 bases and J lost 4, with 17 bases in between. This CDR3 is 14 amino acids long. Germline assignment: CDR1 SNHLY and CDR2 FYNNEI.

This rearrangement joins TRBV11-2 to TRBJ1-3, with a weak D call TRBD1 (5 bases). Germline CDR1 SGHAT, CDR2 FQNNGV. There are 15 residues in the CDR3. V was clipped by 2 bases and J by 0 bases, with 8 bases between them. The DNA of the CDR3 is TGTGCCAGCAGCTTAACAGGTCGCTCTGGAAACACCATATATTTT. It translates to CASSLTGRSGNTIYF.

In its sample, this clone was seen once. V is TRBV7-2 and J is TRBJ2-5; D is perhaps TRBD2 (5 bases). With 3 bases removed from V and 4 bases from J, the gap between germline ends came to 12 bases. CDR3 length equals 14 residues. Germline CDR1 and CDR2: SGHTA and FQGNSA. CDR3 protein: CASSFNGVLETQYF. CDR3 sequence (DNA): TGTGCCAGCAGCTTCAACGGGGTATTAGAGACCCAGTACTTC.

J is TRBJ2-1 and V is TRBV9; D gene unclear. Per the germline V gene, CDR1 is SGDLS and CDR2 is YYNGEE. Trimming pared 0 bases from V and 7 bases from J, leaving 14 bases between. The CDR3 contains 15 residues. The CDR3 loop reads CASSVVPAERNEQFF. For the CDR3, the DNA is TGTGCCAGCAGCGTAGTTCCGGCGGAGCGTAATGAGCAGTTCTTC. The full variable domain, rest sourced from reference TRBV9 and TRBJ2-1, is DSGVTQTPKHLITATGQRVTLRCSPRSGDLSVYWYQQSLDQGLQFLIQYYNGEERAKGNILERFSAQQFPDLHSELNLSSLELGDSALYFCASSVVPAERNEQFFGPGTRLTVL.

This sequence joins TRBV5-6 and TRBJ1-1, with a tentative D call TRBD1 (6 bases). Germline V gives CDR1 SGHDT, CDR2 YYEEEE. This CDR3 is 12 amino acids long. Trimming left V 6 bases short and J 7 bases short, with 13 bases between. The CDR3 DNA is TGTGCCAGCATCGGGGGGCGGGGTGAAGCTTTCTTT. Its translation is CASIGGRGEAFF.